The 18 T cell receptor beta chains listed next were all sequenced from one sample in a study of resident and recirculating memory T cells in vitiligo. Method: immunoSEQ multiplex PCR; TCRdb's copy keeps in-frame clones and lacks some. Found here are roughly 40,000 clones, 80% to 95% of them singletons; the top ten hold around 5%. Sequenced sample: blood. These receptors were obtained from a male donor with vitiligo.

The chain couples TRBV30 to TRBJ1-2; 7 nucleotides match TRBD1. Germline V gene data show CDR1 as GTSNPN and CDR2 as SVGIG (reference sequence). This CDR3 contains 13 residues. Trimming at V came to 0 bases and at J to 8 bases, leaving 6 bases not matched to a gene. CDR3 sequence reads: CAWSVLPGGGYTF. The CDR3 nucleotides read TGTGCCTGGAGTGTCCTCCCAGGGGGAGGCTACACCTTC.

This clone was recorded only once. The genes are TRBV27 and TRBJ1-1; 11 bases are shared with TRBD1. Per the germline V gene, CDR1 is MNHEY and CDR2 is SMNVEV (reference sequence). With 6 bases clipped from V and 4 bases from J, the junction kept 7 bases outside the gene matches. The CDR3 spans 15 residues. The CDR3 is CASRIGGTGGTEAFF. The DNA for the CDR3 is TGTGCCAGCAGGATCGGAGGGACAGGGGGCACTGAAGCTTTCTTT.

The chain carries TRBV5-8 and TRBJ1-5, with a possible D match to TRBD1 (6 bases). Trimming cost V 0 bases and J 5 bases, with 15 bases left between them. From germline, CDR1 is SGHTS and CDR2 YDEGEE. There are 16 residues in the CDR3. The CDR3 region has the DNA TGTGCCAGCAGCTTGGCGCTGGGGGCACTTGATCAGCCCCAGCATTTT. This sequence encodes CASSLALGALDQPQHF.

The chain combines TRBV7-3 with TRBJ2-1; TRBD2 agrees at 10 bases. The V gene end was trimmed by 5 bases and the J gene end by 2 bases; junction bases not matched to a gene: 3. CDR3 length: 15 amino acids. The V gene's germline CDR1 is SGHTA and CDR2 FQGTGA. CDR3: CASSPLAGAYNEQFF. The CDR3 coding sequence is TGTGCCAGCAGCCCGCTAGCGGGAGCCTACAATGAGCAGTTCTTC.

The rearrangement links TRBV5-1 to TRBJ1-1; TRBD1 aligns across 9 bases. The trim removed 4 bases at V and 1 base at J, leaving 5 bases unmatched. The CDR3 length is 15 residues. Germline CDR1 is SGHRS and CDR2 is YFSETQ. This CDR3 is CASSHTGGGNTEAFF. The CDR3 nucleotides read TGCGCCAGCAGCCACACAGGGGGCGGGAACACTGAAGCTTTCTTT.

The V call is TRBV9, the J call TRBJ2-7; D gene uncertain. This CDR3 region has 16 residues. Trimming took 0 bases from V and 2 from J, leaving 15 bases between them. Germline V CDR1 and CDR2: SGDLS, YYNGEE. The DNA of the CDR3 is TGTGCCAGCAGCGTAGGCCCAGGTTTAATGGCCTACGAGCAGTACTTC. It encodes CASSVGPGLMAYEQYF.

The chain recombines TRBV6-1 with TRBJ2-1, with 8 bases that match TRBD1. V shed 5 bases and J 10 bases; nucleotides not matched to a gene: 10. CDR1 is MNHNS and CDR2 is SASEGT in the germline V gene. The CDR3 is 14 residues long. CDR3 sequence reads: CASSPLTGVKEQFF. CDR3 bases: TGTGCCAGCAGTCCCTTGACAGGGGTAAAAGAGCAGTTCTTC.

CDR3 sequence: CASRGLNGGYTF. The DNA of the CDR3 is TGTGCCAGCAGGGGCCTCAACGGAGGCTACACCTTC. The genes are TRBV6-1 and TRBJ1-2; D remains ambiguous. Trimming took 6 bases from V and 8 from J, leaving 13 bases between them. The CDR3 consists of 12 residues. Germline V gene sequence: CDR1 MNHNS, CDR2 SASEGT.

The J gene is TRBJ2-1, the V gene TRBV15; D is ambiguous. The CDR3 is made up of 13 amino acids. CDR1 is LNHNV and CDR2 is YYDKDF in the germline V gene (reference sequence). The V and J ends lost 4 bases and 6 bases respectively, with 10 bases between them. The CDR3 coding sequence is TGTGCCACCAGCACGGGTCCTAGCAATGAGCAGTTCTTC. Protein product: CATSTGPSNEQFF. The full variable domain, its missing parts supplied by reference TRBV15 and TRBJ2-1, is DAMVIQNPRYQVTQFGKPVTLSCSQTLNHNVMYWYQQKSSQAPKLLFHYYDKDFNNEADTPDNFQSRRPNTSFCFLDIRSPGLGDTAMYLCATSTGPSNEQFFGPGTRLTVL.

The genes are TRBV4-2 and TRBJ2-3; D may be TRBD2 (6 bases). V was shortened by 7 bases and J by 5 bases, with 22 bases between the two germline ends. Germline lookup yields CDR1 LGHNA and CDR2 YNFKEQ. The CDR3 extends over 16 amino acids. CDR3 in amino acids: CASNVGRGDLGDTQYF. In DNA form, the CDR3 reads TGTGCCAGCAATGTCGGACGCGGGGACCTGGGAGATACGCAGTATTTT.

J is TRBJ2-7 and V is TRBV27, with 7 bases matching TRBD2. The CDR3 extends over 12 amino acids. Germline V gives CDR1 MNHEY, CDR2 SMNVEV (reference sequence). V trimming: 4 bases; J trimming: 4 bases; junction bases outside the gene matches: 1. The CDR3 sequence: CASSSAGYEQYF. DNA for the CDR3: TGTGCCAGCAGTTCAGCGGGGTACGAGCAGTACTTC.

The chain combines TRBV6-1 with TRBJ1-1; maybe TRBD1 (6 bases). The CDR3 consists of 14 residues. Per germline, CDR1 MNHNS and CDR2 SASEGT. V was cut by 6 bases and J by 2 bases, with 13 bases left in between. The chain's CDR3 is CASSGTGINTEAFF. The DNA of the CDR3 is TGTGCCAGCAGCGGTACAGGGATAAACACTGAAGCTTTCTTT.

The rearrangement joins TRBV4-1 to TRBJ2-5; no clear D. V lost 0 bases and J 4 bases, leaving 12 bases between the germline ends. Germline V gene lookup returns CDR1 MGHRA and CDR2 YSYEKL. The CDR3 has 15 amino acids. DNA of the CDR3: TGCGCCAGCAGCCAAGATCAAAGCTACTTAGAGACCCAGTACTTC. This codes for CASSQDQSYLETQYF.

The gene calls are TRBV27 and TRBJ2-1, with unresolved D. CDR3 length: 11 amino acids. V was pared by 3 bases and J by 7 bases, with 4 bases between. Germline CDR1 reads MNHEY; CDR2 reads SMNVEV (reference sequence). CDR3 DNA sequence: TGTGCCAGCAGTTTCGGTAATGAGCAGTTCTTC. It encodes CASSFGNEQFF.

The rearrangement uses TRBV11-2 and TRBJ1-2, with TRBD1 matching over 8 bases. The CDR3 covers 12 residues. The germline V gene encodes CDR1 SGHAT and CDR2 FQNNGV. Trimming cost V 8 bases and J 4 bases; bases outside gene matches: 3. The CDR3 bases are TGTGCCAGCCGCACAGGGGGCTATGGCTACACCTTC. Translated, it gives CASRTGGYGYTF.

This clone was recorded once. This chain joins TRBV11-1 and TRBJ2-2; D possibly corresponds to TRBD1 (5 bases). V was pared by 0 bases and J by 6 bases, with 11 bases between. The CDR3 runs 15 residues. The V gene's germline CDR1 is SGHAT and CDR2 FQDESV (reference sequence). The CDR3 region has the DNA TGTGCCAGCAGCTTAGCAGGGCCGACAGCCGGGGAGCTGTTTTTT. Translation gives CASSLAGPTAGELFF.

The CDR3 reads CASGPGTAQETQYF. Written as DNA, the CDR3 is TGTGCTAGTGGGCCCGGGACAGCTCAAGAGACCCAGTACTTC. The rearrangement uses TRBV12-5 and TRBJ2-5; 7 nucleotides match TRBD1. V was clipped by 6 bases and J by 2 bases; unmatched bases: 6. Per the germline V gene, CDR1 is LGHNT and CDR2 is FRNRAP. There are 14 residues in the CDR3. The full variable domain, in which reference TRBV12-5 and TRBJ2-5 provide the parts outside the CDR3, is DARVTQTPRHKVTEMGQEVTMRCQPILGHNTVFWYRQTMMQGLELLAYFRNRAPLDDSGMPKDRFSAEMPDATLATLKIQPSEPRDSAVYFCASGPGTAQETQYFGPGTRLLVL.

The chain carries TRBV11-2 and TRBJ1-6; D is uncertain. This CDR3 is built from 12 residues. CDR1 is SGHAT and CDR2 is FQNNGV in the germline V gene. V lost 3 bases and J 14 bases, leaving 11 bases between the germline ends. Here the CDR3 reads CASSLGEATLHF. CDR3 sequence (DNA): TGTGCCAGCAGCTTGGGTGAGGCGACCCTCCACTTT.